The 8 T cell receptor delta chains below were found in one sample sequenced in a study of gamma delta lymphoproliferative disorders and STAT genes. Sequencing used genomic DNA taken from PBMCs of patients and controls. TCRdb reprocessed the multiplex PCR reads through CATT. The table has 2,300 or so delta-chain clones, approximately 1.5% seen once. The source material was blood. The receptors stem from a human donor in good health.

A word on this clone: TCRdb records a much larger clone's protein for this DNA, with a difference at residue 6 that likely arises from a read error; the protein given is the translation of the DNA. The chain recombines TRDV3 with TRDJ1, with 10 positions matching TRDD3. This CDR3 is 21 amino acids long. Germline lookup yields CDR1 TVYSNPD and CDR2 GDNSRS (reference sequence). The J segment lost 0 bases and the V segment lost 4 bases, leaving 26 bases of the junction unmatched. The CDR3 DNA sequence: TGTGCCTCTCCTTCCGACCTTCCACCCGTACTGGGGGATCAAAACACCGATAAACTCATCTTT. It is translated as CASPSDLPPVLGDQNTDKLIF.

Turning to this clone: TCRdb attributes to this sequence the protein of a much larger clone, which differs from the DNA translation at residue 6; a read error is likely, and the protein displayed is translated from the DNA. The V gene is TRDV2, the J gene TRDJ1; TRDD3 aligns across 13 bases. V shed 1 base, J shed 7 bases, and the junction held 11 bases outside the gene matches. The CDR3 runs to 17 residues. The germline CDR1 and CDR2 sequences are GEAIGNYY and EKD. For the CDR3, the DNA is TGTGCCTGTGACACTCCACTGGGGGATACGGAAATTGGTAAACTCATCTTT. This sequence encodes CACDTPLGDTEIGKLIF.

Concerning this clone: This likely traces to a read error, being one base from a far larger clone. At the DNA level, this CDR3 is encoded by other sequences in the same sample as well. V and J are TRDV1 and TRDJ1; 13 nucleotides agree with TRDD3. Germline-derived CDR1 and CDR2 are TSWWSYY and QGS. The CDR3 totals 25 residues. The CDR3 loop reads CALGEPLLTRTGGYAKKLYTDKLIF. CDR3 sequence (DNA): TGTGCTCTTGGGGAACCGTTACTAACCCGTACTGGGGGATACGCGAAGAAGCTCTACACCGATAAACTTATCTTT.

This clone qualifies as medium-sized (0.01 to 0.1%). Additional DNA sequences in this sample encode the identical CDR3. The genes are TRDV1 and TRDJ1; 11 bases line up with TRDD3. V lost 3 bases to trimming and J lost 2 bases; unmatched junction nucleotides: 29. Germline assignment: CDR1 TSWWSYY and CDR2 QGS. There are 24 residues in the CDR3. The CDR3 protein is CALGEAQLFSYPRLGGYATDKLIF. Written as DNA, the CDR3 is TGTGCTCTTGGGGAGGCGCAGCTTTTTTCCTACCCCCGACTTGGGGGATACGCAACCGATAAACTCATCTTT.

This clone was counted only a few times. TCRdb lists the protein of a much larger clone for this DNA, which differs at residue 14, so this is likely a read error; the protein given here is translated from the DNA itself. The V call is TRDV1, the J call TRDJ1, with D perhaps matching TRDD2 or TRDD3 (6 bases each). CDR1 is TSWWSYY and CDR2 is QGS in the germline V gene. Between the trimmed V and J ends, which lost 2 bases and 1 base, there was a span of 32 bases. This CDR3 comprises 22 residues. The chain's CDR3 is CALGEGWPSPGDWELLTDKLIF. DNA of the CDR3: TGTGCTCTTGGGGAAGGTTGGCCTTCCCCAGGGGACTGGGAGCTCCTCACCGATAAACTCATCTTT.

This clone occurred many times. TCRdb assigns this DNA the protein of a much larger clone, which departs from its translation at residue 7; this likely reflects a read error, and the protein shown comes from translating the DNA. In DNA, the CDR3 is TGTGCTCTTGGGGAACCGTCACTAACCCGTACTGGGGGATACGCGAAGAAGCTCTACACCGATAAACTCATCTTT. The encoded protein is CALGEPSLTRTGGYAKKLYTDKLIF. The chain uses TRDV1 and TRDJ1; 13 bases are a match to TRDD3. CDR1 and CDR2 from the germline V gene are TSWWSYY and QGS. The CDR3 has 25 residues. V dropped 1 base and J dropped 0; count of bases not matched to a gene: 26.

The V gene is uncalled and the J gene is TRDJ1; no DNA check was done on the table's D call, TRDD3. The CDR3 extends over 17 amino acids. This CDR3 is CACDPVGGGYATDKLIF. The DNA of the CDR3 is TGTGCCTGTGACCCTGTTGGTGGGGGATACGCCACGGATAAACTCATCTTT.

This clone was counted between two and nine times. The protein TCRdb lists belongs to a much larger clone and differs from this DNA's translation at residue 4, which points to a read error; the protein shown is made from the DNA. The chain combines TRDV3 with TRDJ1, with 9 bases that match TRDD2. The germline V gene has CDR1 TVYSNPD and CDR2 GDNSRS (reference sequence). The CDR3 length is 17 residues. The V segment lost 3 bases and the J segment 2 bases; nucleotides outside the gene matches: 16. Here the CDR3 reads CALITPPSYTITDKLIF. The CDR3 DNA sequence: TGTGCCTTAATCACCCCGCCTTCCTACACTATTACCGATAAACTCATCTTT.